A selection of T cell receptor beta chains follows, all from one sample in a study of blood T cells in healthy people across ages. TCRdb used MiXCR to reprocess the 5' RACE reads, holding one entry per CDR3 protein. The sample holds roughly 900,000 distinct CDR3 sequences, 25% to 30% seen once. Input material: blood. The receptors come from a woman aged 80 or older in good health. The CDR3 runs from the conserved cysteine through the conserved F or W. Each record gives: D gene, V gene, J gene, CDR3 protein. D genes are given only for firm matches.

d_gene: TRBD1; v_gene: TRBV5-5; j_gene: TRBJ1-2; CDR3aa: CASSWDRERKGYTF
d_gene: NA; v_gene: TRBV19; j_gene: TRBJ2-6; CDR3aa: CASKDTGSRSGANVLTF
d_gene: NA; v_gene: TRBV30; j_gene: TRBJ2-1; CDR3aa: CAWMIRYNEQFF
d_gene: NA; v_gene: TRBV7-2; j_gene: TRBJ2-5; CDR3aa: CASSRGQYQETQYF
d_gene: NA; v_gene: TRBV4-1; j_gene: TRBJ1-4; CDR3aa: CASSQYIAANEKLFF
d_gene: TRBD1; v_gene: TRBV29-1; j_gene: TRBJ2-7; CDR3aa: CSFHGTAPYEQYF
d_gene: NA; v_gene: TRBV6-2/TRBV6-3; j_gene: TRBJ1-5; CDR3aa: CATSVGGLGQPQHF
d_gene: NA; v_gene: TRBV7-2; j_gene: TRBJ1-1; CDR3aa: CASSLAFGTGAVAFF
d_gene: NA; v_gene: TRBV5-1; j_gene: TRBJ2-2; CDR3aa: CASSLGGKLNTGELFF
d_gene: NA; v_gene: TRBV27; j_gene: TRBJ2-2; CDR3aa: CASSLFGISPGDTGELFF
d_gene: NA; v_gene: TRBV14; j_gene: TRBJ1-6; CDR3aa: CASSIIGFSPLHF
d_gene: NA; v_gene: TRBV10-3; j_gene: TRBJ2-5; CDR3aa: CAIKASASGETQYF
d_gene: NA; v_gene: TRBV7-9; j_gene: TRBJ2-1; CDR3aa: CASSLVVTEFNEQFF
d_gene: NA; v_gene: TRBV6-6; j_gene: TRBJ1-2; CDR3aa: CASSLGSGNYGYTF
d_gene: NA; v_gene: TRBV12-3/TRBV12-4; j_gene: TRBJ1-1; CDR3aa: CASRAGMNTEAFF
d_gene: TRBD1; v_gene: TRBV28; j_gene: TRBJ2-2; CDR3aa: CATTPYDRDDGELFF
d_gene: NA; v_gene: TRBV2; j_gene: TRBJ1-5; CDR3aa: CASSEARVGLKPQHF
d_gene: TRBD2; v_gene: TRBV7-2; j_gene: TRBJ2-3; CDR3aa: CASSFRGGTADTQYF
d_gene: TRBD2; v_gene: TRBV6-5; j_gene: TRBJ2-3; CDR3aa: CASSPTRAGGQYF
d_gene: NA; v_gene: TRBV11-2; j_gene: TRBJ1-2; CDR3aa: CAGSSGLGAGNYGYTF
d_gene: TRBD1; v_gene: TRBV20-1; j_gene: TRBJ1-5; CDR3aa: CSAREKTGGGQPQHF
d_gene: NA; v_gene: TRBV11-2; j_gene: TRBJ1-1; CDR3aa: CAGSTPPYTEAFF
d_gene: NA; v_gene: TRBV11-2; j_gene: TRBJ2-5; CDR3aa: CASSFGDSAGETQYF
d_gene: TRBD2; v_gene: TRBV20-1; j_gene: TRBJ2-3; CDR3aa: CSASPPSGVHSSTDTQYF
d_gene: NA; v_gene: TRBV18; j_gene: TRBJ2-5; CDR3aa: CASSSGSQTQYF
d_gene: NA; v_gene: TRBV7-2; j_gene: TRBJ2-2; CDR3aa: CARFRAPGNTGELFF
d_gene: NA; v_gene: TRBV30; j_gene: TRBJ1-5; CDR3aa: CAWSGEGGDRSQHF
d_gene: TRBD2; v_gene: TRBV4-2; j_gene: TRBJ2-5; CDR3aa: CASSPGLAGGSVTGGETQYF
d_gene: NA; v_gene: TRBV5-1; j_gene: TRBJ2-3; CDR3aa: CASRPDGTAGDTQYF
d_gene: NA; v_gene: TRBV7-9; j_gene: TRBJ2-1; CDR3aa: CASSPPGLSYNEQFF
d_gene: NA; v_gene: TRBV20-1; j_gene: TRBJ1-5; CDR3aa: CSGVQGNQPQHF
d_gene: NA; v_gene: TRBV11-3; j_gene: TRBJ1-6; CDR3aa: CASSLAQGVSSPLHF
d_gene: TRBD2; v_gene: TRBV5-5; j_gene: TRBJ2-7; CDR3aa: CASSLARGGPRYEQYF
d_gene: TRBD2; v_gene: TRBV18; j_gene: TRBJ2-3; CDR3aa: CASLPVAGRTDTQYF
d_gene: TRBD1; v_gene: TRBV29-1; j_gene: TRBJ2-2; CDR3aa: CSVDDRGTGELFF
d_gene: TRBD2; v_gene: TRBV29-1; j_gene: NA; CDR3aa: CSGGTSGKAHEQYF
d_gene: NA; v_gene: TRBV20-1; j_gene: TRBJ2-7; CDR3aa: CSASRGGVFEQYF
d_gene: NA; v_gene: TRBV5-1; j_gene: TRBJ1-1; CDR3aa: CASSPDLLEMNTEAFF
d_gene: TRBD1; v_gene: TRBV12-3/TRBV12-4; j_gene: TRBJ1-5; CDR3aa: CASSPTGQAVQPQRF
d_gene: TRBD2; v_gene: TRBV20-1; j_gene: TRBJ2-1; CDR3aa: CSALNSGGAYEQFF
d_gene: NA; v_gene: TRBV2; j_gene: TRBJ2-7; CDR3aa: CASSDDRLADYYEQYF
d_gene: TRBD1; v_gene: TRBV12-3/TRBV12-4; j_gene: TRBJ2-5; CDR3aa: CASSRPGQRRETQYF
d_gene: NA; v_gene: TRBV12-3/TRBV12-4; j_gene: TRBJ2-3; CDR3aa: CASSRSETDTEYF
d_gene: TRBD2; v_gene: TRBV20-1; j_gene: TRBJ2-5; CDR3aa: CSARAQGLAGGPPETQYF
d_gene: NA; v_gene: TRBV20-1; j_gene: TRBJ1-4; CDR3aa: CSARGSATNEKLFF
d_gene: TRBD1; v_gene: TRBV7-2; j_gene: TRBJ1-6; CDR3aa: CASSSQGGSNSPPHF
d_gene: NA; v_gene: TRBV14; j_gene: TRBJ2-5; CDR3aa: CASSQGGFGARETQYF
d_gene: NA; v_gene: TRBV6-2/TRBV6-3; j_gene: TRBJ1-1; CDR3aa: CASRMRTVGTFF
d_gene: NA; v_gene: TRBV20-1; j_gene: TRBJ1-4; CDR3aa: CSARADSSTNEKLFF
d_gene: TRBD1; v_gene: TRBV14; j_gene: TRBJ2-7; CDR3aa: CASSRGQGKTSSYEQYF
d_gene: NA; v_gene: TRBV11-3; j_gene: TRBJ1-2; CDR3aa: CASSPRPQPSWGYTF
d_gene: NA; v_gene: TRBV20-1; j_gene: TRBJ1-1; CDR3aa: CSARDLPNTEAFF